The text below deals with one TCR beta chain. The antigen remains unidentified. Within the sample, other DNA sequences also encode this same CDR3. This sample was taken from a study of OX40 agonist ivuxolimab in advanced cancers. Trimming stripped 2 bases from V and 8 bases from J, with 8 bases between. The germline CDR1 and CDR2 sequences are SGHRS and YFSETQ. This CDR3 region has 12 residues. Study-level points and caveats: Individuals who were partial responders at 0.1-3.0 mg/kg had clonal expansion that ranked among the lowest.

Assay: immunoSEQ multiplex PCR; the TCRdb copy retains only in-frame clones and omits some. The sample has tens of thousands of clones, approximately 90% seen once; the top ten hold about a tenth. The genes are TRBV5-1 and TRBJ2-1, with D perhaps assigned TRBD1 or TRBD2 (5 bases each). The sample here was CD4+ or CD8+ T cells sorted from blood, taken in a trial of the OX40 agonist ivuxolimab. This TCR was recovered from an adult with an advanced solid tumor such as melanoma, head and neck, liver or kidney cancer. The CDR3 bases are TGCGCCAGCAGCTTAAGGGGAGATGAGCAGTTCTTC. It translates to CASSLRGDEQFF.